The clone carrying this TCR beta chain was detected only a few times. cDNA specific to TCR beta was made from approximately 0.55 ug of total RNA, with a constant-region primer employed for priming. Slightly modified ARM-PCR served as the procedure for the TCR beta libraries. These libraries came from three rounds of nested multiplex PCR. TCRdb fed the multiplex PCR reads into MiXCR, producing one record per CDR3 protein. The sample consists of hundreds of thousands of distinct CDR3 sequences, 50% to 60% of them appearing once. In addition to blood RNA drawn from unsorted whole blood, germline DNA was extracted. These data are taken from a study of tumor-infiltrating lymphocytes in primary liver carcinoma. The TCR sequence derives from a young woman with primary liver carcinoma and hepatitis B virus infection. Input material: peripheral blood.

The CDR3 DNA reads as TGTGCCAGCAGTTACTCCGGGACAGCTCTAATTAACTATGGCTACACCTTC. Translating gives CASSYSGTALINYGYTF. The chain uses TRBV6-2 or TRBV6-3 and TRBJ1-2, with TRBD1 matching 7 bases. V lost 0 bases, J lost 1 base, and 8 bases stayed unmatched. Per germline, CDR1 MNHEY and CDR2 SVGEGT. CDR3 size: 17 residues.